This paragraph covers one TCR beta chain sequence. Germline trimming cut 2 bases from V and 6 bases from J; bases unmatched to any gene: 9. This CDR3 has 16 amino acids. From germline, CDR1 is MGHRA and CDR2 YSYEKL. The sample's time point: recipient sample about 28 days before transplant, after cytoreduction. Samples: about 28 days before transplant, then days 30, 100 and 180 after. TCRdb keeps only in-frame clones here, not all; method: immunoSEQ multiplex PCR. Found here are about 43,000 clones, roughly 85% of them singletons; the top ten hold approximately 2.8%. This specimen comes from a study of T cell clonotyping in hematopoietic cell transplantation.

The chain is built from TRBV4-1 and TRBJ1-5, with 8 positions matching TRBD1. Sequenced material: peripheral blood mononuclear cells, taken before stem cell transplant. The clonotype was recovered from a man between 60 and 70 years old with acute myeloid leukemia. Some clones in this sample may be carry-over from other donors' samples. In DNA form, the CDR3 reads TGCGCCAGCAGCCAAAGGGGACAGGTTGAAGTTCAGCCCCAGCATTTT. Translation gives CASSQRGQVEVQPQHF.